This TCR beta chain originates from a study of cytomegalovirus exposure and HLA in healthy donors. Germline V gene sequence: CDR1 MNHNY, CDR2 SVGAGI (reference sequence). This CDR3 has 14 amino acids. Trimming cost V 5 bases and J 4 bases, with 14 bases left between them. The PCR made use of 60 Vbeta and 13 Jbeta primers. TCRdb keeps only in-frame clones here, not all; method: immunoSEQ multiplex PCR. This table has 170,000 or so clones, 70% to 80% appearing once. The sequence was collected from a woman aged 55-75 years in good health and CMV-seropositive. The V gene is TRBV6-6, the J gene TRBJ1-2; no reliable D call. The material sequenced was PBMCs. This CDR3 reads CASSPPGRSYGYTF. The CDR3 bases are TGTGCCAGCAGTCCGCCTGGCAGATCCTATGGCTACACCTTC.